The sequence of this TCR beta chain was determined in a study of regulatory T cells in long-lasting Graves disease. This clonotype was counted at least ten times. V was pared by 10 bases and J by 3 bases, with 12 bases between. The germline CDR1 and CDR2 sequences are SNHLY and FYNNEI. The CDR3 has 13 residues. Arm-PCR of CDR3 regions and iRepertoire HTBI primers were used to build TCR beta libraries. TCRdb reanalysed the multiplex PCR reads using MiXCR and keeps one entry per CDR3 protein. The table lists 500,000 to 700,000 distinct CDR3 sequences, roughly 16% of them singletons, with about 17% in the top ten. Time point reported: newly diagnosed GD, antithyroid drugs for less than 3 months. Extracted PBMC RNA gave rise to the TCR library. Graves' disease diagnoses followed American Thyroid Association guidelines. Separately, the same data were catalogued under a study of T cells in Graves' hyperthyroidism and ophthalmopathy. In that study: Blood also carried most thyroid clonotypes expanded above 0.001.

The genes are TRBV2 and TRBJ1-4; D is unresolved. The starting material was peripheral blood mononuclear cells (PBMCs), obtained at new diagnosis, from a patient treated with antithyroid drugs. The receptor comes from a young woman with Graves disease. The CDR3 protein is CATRPQSNEKLFF. The CDR3 DNA is TGTGCCACCCGACCCCAGTCTAATGAAAAACTGTTTTTT. Variable domain in full (rest from reference TRBV2 and TRBJ1-4): EPEVTQTPSHQVTQMGQEVILRCVPISNHLYFYWYRQILGQKVEFLVSFYNNEISEKSEIFDDQFSVERPDGSNFTLKIRSTKLEDSAMYFCATRPQSNEKLFFGSGTQLSVL.